This TCR beta chain was sequenced for a study of vaccination effects on CD4 cells after COVID-19. Overall study context: Post-vaccine specimens arrived a median 72 days past the second dose. General study results and limits: Common cold coronaviruses were cross-recognized by only 1 of 255 vaccine-induced clones in healthy vaccinees.

With regard to this clone: What it binds is not known.

Peptide-pool stimulation followed by sequencing identified expanded antigen-specific CD4+ clonotypes in the ViraFEST assay. Subsequent to 10 days of culture, CD4+ T cells were isolated. Two-dose vaccination with either BNT162b2 or mRNA-1273 was given to the participants. The study found no prior SARS-CoV-2 infection in the vaccine recipients, who tested negative for nucleocapsid antibodies. A half-medium replacement with IL-2 medium was carried out on days 3 and 7. The CDR3 sequence is 15 residues long. Germline V gene data show CDR1 as KGHSH and CDR2 as LQKENI. Trimming left V 0 bases short and J 2 bases short, with 10 bases between. Using immunoSEQ multiplex PCR, the repertoire was profiled, and TCRdb retains in-frame clones only, with some absent. This sample has some 34,000 clones, with about four fifths found just once.

The sample in question was CD4+ T cells from PBMCs cultured with HCoV-NL63 spike peptides, obtained after COVID-19 vaccination. The rearrangement uses TRBV18 and TRBJ2-5, with D perhaps TRBD1 or TRBD2 (5 bases each). The sequence was obtained from a human donor who received a COVID-19 vaccine. Some clones in this sample may be carry-over from other donors' samples. CDR3 protein: CASSPPGRQQETQYF. DNA for the CDR3: TGTGCCAGCTCACCACCGGGACGGCAACAAGAGACCCAGTACTTC.